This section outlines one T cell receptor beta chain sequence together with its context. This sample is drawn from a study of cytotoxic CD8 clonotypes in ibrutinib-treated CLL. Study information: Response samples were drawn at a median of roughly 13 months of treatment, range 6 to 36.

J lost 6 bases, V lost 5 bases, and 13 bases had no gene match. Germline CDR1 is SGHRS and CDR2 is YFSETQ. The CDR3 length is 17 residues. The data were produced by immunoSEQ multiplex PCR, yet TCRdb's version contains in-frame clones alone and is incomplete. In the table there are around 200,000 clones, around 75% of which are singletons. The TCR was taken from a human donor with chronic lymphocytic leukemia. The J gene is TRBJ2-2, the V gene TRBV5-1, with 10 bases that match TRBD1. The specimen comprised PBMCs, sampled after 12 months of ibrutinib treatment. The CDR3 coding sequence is TGCGCCAGCAGTCCCGGACAGGGGGTCCTGTCGGCCGGGGAGCTGTTTTTT. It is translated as CASSPGQGVLSAGELFF.